This T cell receptor beta chain was observed in a study of CD8+ T cells in alopecia areata. Notes on the study in general: Alopecia totalis/universalis scalp especially showed more expanded CD8+ clones than normal scalp. Mice gave a clearer picture of TCR sharing than patients did, possibly for HLA-related reasons.

After isolation, RNA underwent reverse transcription to generate cDNA as the sequencing template. Data came from immunoSEQ multiplex PCR; TCRdb stores just in-frame clones and leaves some out. Here the sample spans under 250,000 clones, approximately 60% being singletons. The CDR3 loop spans 16 amino acids. Trimming removed 3 bases at V and 4 bases at J, with 16 bases between. Germline V gives CDR1 SQVTM, CDR2 ANQGSEA. Regarding this clone: Its antigen is currently unknown.

This chain uses TRBV29-1 with TRBJ2-6; D not certain. The source of this sequence is a human donor in good health. The source material was CD8+ T cells sorted from blood. CDR3 sequence reads: CSVDGYSSLGANVLTF. As DNA, the CDR3 is TGCAGCGTTGACGGGTACTCGAGCTTGGGGGCCAACGTCCTGACTTTC.